Below are 11 T cell receptor beta chains sequenced from a single sample in a study of PD-1 blockade in mismatch repair-deficient tumors. Clones were sequenced by immunoSEQ multiplex PCR, and TCRdb holds only the in-frame ones, with some missing. This sample has about 84,000 clones, with more than 65% found just once. This specimen consisted of peripheral blood, obtained 12 weeks after starting pembrolizumab. The origin of the receptors is an adult with mismatch repair-deficient cancer.

The chain joins TRBV11-3 to TRBJ2-1, with a possible D match to TRBD1 (6 bases). V lost 5 bases, J lost 0 bases, and 14 bases lay in between. Germline V gene data show CDR1 as SGHNT and CDR2 as YENEEA. The CDR3 is made up of 16 amino acids. This CDR3 is CASSSRKTGSYNEQFF. The DNA of the CDR3 is TGTGCCAGCAGCAGTCGGAAGACAGGCTCCTACAATGAGCAGTTCTTC.

The chain has TRBV18 and TRBJ2-7; 8 bases are shared with TRBD1. The germline gives CDR1 KGHSH, CDR2 LQKENI. This CDR3 is 15 amino acids long. Unmatched junction bases numbered 8, after V lost 2 bases and J lost 5 bases. The CDR3 reads CASSPIRGRGDEQYF. CDR3 DNA: TGTGCCAGCTCACCAATCAGGGGGCGAGGCGACGAGCAGTACTTC. The full variable domain, in which reference TRBV18 and TRBJ2-7 provide the parts outside the CDR3, is NAGVMQNPRHLVRRRGQEARLRCSPMKGHSHVYWYRQLPEEGLKFMVYLQKENIIDESGMPKERFSAEFPKEGPSILRIQQVVRGDSAAYFCASSPIRGRGDEQYFGPGTRLTVT.

The chain uses TRBV6-1 and TRBJ1-1, with no clear D. The V and J ends lost 8 bases and 0 bases respectively, with 10 bases between them. This CDR3 is 13 amino acids long. Germline CDR1 and CDR2: MNHNS and SASEGT. This CDR3 reads CASHRLMNTEAFF. DNA of the CDR3: TGTGCCAGCCACAGACTAATGAACACTGAAGCTTTCTTT.

The chain combines TRBV6-5 with TRBJ1-5, with 8 bases lining up with TRBD1. The junction had 4 bases not matched to a gene; V was cut back by 3 bases and J by 0 bases. CDR3 length: 16 amino acids. Germline values: CDR1 MNHEY, CDR2 SVGAGI. The CDR3 DNA reads as TGTGCCAGCAGTTATGGGACAGGTTATAGCAATCAGCCCCAGCATTTT. Translation gives CASSYGTGYSNQPQHF.

The rearrangement links TRBV29-1 to TRBJ2-3; unclear D gene. The CDR3 runs 13 residues. Germline CDR1 and CDR2: SQVTM and ANQGSEA. V was pared by 5 bases and J by 6 bases, with 15 bases between. CDR3 coding DNA: TGCAGCGTTAATGTTGAACCTGGCGATACGCAGTATTTT. Encoded protein: CSVNVEPGDTQYF.

The rearrangement joins TRBV9 to TRBJ2-1; 11 positions agree with TRBD2. This CDR3 region has 14 residues. V lost 4 bases and J lost 6; bases outside the gene matches: 3. Germline V gene data show CDR1 as SGDLS and CDR2 as YYNGEE. CDR3 region: CASSRLAGSNEQFF. The CDR3 DNA reads as TGTGCCAGCAGCAGACTAGCGGGGTCCAATGAGCAGTTCTTC. Full variable domain (remainder filled in from reference TRBV9 and TRBJ2-1): DSGVTQTPKHLITATGQRVTLRCSPRSGDLSVYWYQQSLDQGLQFLIQYYNGEERAKGNILERFSAQQFPDLHSELNLSSLELGDSALYFCASSRLAGSNEQFFGPGTRLTVL.

The gene calls are TRBV18 and TRBJ2-5; 7 nucleotides line up with TRBD1. The CDR3 runs to 14 residues. J lost 5 bases, V lost 2 bases, and 5 bases had no gene match. Looked up from germline, CDR1 is KGHSH and CDR2 is LQKENI. Here the CDR3 DNA reads TGTGCCAGCTCACCAGAGACAGGGTGGGAGACCCAGTACTTC. Its translation: CASSPETGWETQYF.

J is TRBJ2-1 and V is TRBV19, with 8 bases identical to TRBD1. CDR1 is LNHDA, CDR2 SQIVND, per germline (reference sequence). The CDR3 runs to 14 residues. V was clipped by 10 bases and J by 7 bases; unmatched bases: 12. CDR3: CATQERTGKNEQFF. In DNA form, the CDR3 reads TGTGCCACTCAAGAGAGGACAGGGAAAAATGAGCAGTTCTTC.

The genes are TRBV4-1 and TRBJ2-7, with D possibly matching TRBD2 (6 bases). Trimming took off 5 bases at V and 7 bases at J, with 15 bases between the two ends. The CDR3 is 13 residues long. Germline CDR1 is MGHRA and CDR2 is YSYEKL. In nucleotides, the CDR3 is TGCGCCAGCAGCGTTCGACTAGAGGGGGAGCAGTACTTC. It yields the protein CASSVRLEGEQYF.

This chain connects TRBV7-9 to TRBJ1-2; 7 positions agree with TRBD1. CDR3 size: 19 residues. V shed 6 bases, J shed 3 bases, and the junction held 22 bases outside the gene matches. The germline gives CDR1 SEHNR, CDR2 FQNEAQ (reference sequence). In DNA, the CDR3 is TGTGCCAGCAGTGTACCTCGGATGGGACAGCCGGAGGGATACTATGGCTACACCTTC. Protein: CASSVPRMGQPEGYYGYTF.

The rearrangement links TRBV10-3 to TRBJ1-1, with D possibly TRBD1 on 5 matching bases. The CDR3 totals 13 residues. The V end lost 6 bases, the J end lost 4 bases, and 12 bases lay between the germline ends. Germline V gene data show CDR1 as ENHRY and CDR2 as SYGVKD. CDR3 bases: TGTGCCATCAGGGGGGATGGGGGCACTGAAGCTTTCTTT. It encodes CAIRGDGGTEAFF.